This T cell receptor (beta chain) was captured in a study of T cells in Graves' hyperthyroidism and ophthalmopathy. About the study: Peripheral blood specimens were obtained at initial diagnosis, prior to any treatment. Overall study results and limits: Peripheral blood also featured most of the thyroid clonotypes expanded above 0.001.

CDR3 length equals 19 residues. In germline, CDR1 is MNHEY, CDR2 SMNVEV (reference sequence). Deletions cut 0 bases from V and 1 base from J, with 20 bases between. Absent ophthalmopathy progression within 18 months defined stable Graves' hyperthyroidism. Patients aged 18 to 65 with hyperthyroidism were newly diagnosed, with duration under 2 months. Using RNA transcripts as the source, TCR beta CDR3 regions were amplified. The HTBI primer set was used in a first-round RT-PCR of the TCR CDR3. TCRdb processed the multiplex PCR reads anew with MiXCR; each CDR3 protein has one entry. This sample carries about 740,000 distinct CDR3 sequences, 12% to 15% of them seen once, and the ten largest clones take more than 8.5%. Turning to this clonotype: Its target is unknown.

The sequence was obtained from a young woman with Graves' hyperthyroidism. The sequenced material came from blood. This chain connects TRBV27 to TRBJ2-3; tentative D call: TRBD2 (6 bases). Here the CDR3 reads CASSLSLLARGRRTDTQYF. CDR3 bases: TGTGCCAGCAGTTTATCGTTGCTAGCGAGAGGCCGCCGCACAGATACGCAGTATTTT.